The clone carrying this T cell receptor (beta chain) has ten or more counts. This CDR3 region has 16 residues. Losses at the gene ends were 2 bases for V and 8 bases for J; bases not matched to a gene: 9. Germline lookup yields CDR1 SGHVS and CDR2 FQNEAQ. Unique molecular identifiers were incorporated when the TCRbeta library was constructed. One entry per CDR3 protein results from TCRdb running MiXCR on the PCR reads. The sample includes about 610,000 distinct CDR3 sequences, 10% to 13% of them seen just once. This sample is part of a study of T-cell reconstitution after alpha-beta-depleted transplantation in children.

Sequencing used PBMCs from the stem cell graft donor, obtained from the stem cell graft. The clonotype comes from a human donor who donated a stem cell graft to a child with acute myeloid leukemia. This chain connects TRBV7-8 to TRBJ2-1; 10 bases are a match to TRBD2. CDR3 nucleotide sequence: TGTGCCAGCAGCTTAATCCTAGCGGGAGAGGGCGATGAGCAGTTCTTC. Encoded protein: CASSLILAGEGDEQFF.